Below are 27 T cell receptor beta chains sequenced from a single sample in a study of shared clonotypes between healthy human individuals. Only CD45RO-negative cells positively selected for CCR7 counted as naive CD8 cells, so terminally differentiated effector memory CD45RA+ cells were excluded. Produced via immunoSEQ multiplex PCR; TCRdb's table is partial and in-frame only. The sample yields about 800,000 clones, 96% seen once. The sequenced material came from naive CD8+ T cells sorted from blood. The receptors shown here come from a man aged 30 to 45 in good health.

The CDR3 region has the DNA TGTGCCAGCAGCTTAGCAGTAGTAGGGGCTGGAAACACCATATATTTT. Translating gives CASSLAVVGAGNTIYF. The chain uses TRBV7-9 and TRBJ1-3, with a possible D match to TRBD1 (5 bases). Germline CDR1 is SEHNR and CDR2 is FQNEAQ (reference sequence). Trimming took off 0 bases at V and 2 bases at J, with 11 bases between the two ends. This CDR3 region has 16 residues.

This clone was counted a single time. This chain joins TRBV11-2 and TRBJ1-3; no firm D call. The CDR3 sequence is 13 residues long. Germline assignment: CDR1 SGHAT and CDR2 FQNNGV. Between the trimmed V and J ends, which lost 1 base and 8 bases, there was a span of 9 bases. The CDR3 here is CASSLALVHTIYF. Written as DNA, the CDR3 is TGTGCCAGCAGCTTAGCTCTGGTACACACCATATATTTT.

This sequence joins TRBV11-2 and TRBJ2-1; TRBD2 matches at 11 bases. Germline lookup yields CDR1 SGHAT and CDR2 FQNNGV. The trim removed 5 bases at V and 8 bases at J, leaving 14 bases unmatched. The CDR3 covers 17 residues. CDR3: CASSLASGRMGIDEQFF. In nucleotides, the CDR3 is TGTGCCAGCAGCCTCGCTAGCGGGAGGATGGGAATAGATGAGCAGTTCTTC.

The rearrangement links TRBV7-6 to TRBJ2-3, with 8 bases lining up with TRBD2. CDR3 length: 17 residues. CDR1 and CDR2 (germline): SGHVS, FNYEAQ. After removal of 2 bases from V and 2 bases from J, the junction contained 9 bases not matched to a gene. In DNA form, the CDR3 reads TGTGCCAGCAGCTTACACGCGGGAGGAAGGGACACAGATACGCAGTATTTT. It specifies CASSLHAGGRDTDTQYF. The full variable domain, in which reference TRBV7-6 and TRBJ2-3 provide the parts outside the CDR3, is GAGVSQSPRYKVTKRGQDVALRCDPISGHVSLYWYRQALGQGPEFLTYFNYEAQQDKSGLPNDRFSAERPEGSISTLTIQRTEQRDSAMYRCASSLHAGGRDTDTQYFGPGTRLTVL.

The chain couples TRBV16 to TRBJ2-7; TRBD2 matches 8 bases. Germline CDR1 KGHSY, CDR2 FQNENV. The ends lost 2 bases at V and 1 base at J; junction bases unmatched: 10. This CDR3 region has 17 residues. The CDR3 DNA sequence: TGTGCCAGCAGCCAAACGGTAGGGGGACTAGTGTCCTACGAGCAGTACTTC. Protein product: CASSQTVGGLVSYEQYF.

This chain joins TRBV7-9 and TRBJ2-5; TRBD2 aligns across 8 bases. The CDR3 is 14 residues long. The germline CDR1 and CDR2 sequences are SEHNR and FQNEAQ (reference sequence). Losses at the gene ends were 5 bases for V and 5 bases for J; bases not matched to a gene: 7. Here the CDR3 DNA reads TGTGCCAGCAGCCCACGGACTAGCTGGGAGACCCAGTACTTC. It specifies CASSPRTSWETQYF. The full variable domain, rest sourced from reference TRBV7-9 and TRBJ2-5, is DTGVSQNPRHKITKRGQNVTFRCDPISEHNRLYWYRQTLGQGPEFLTYFQNEAQLEKSRLLSDRFSAERPKGSFSTLEIQRTEQGDSAMYLCASSPRTSWETQYFGPGTRLLVL.

The chain employs TRBV7-8 and TRBJ1-5; D uncertain. Germline V gene lookup returns CDR1 SGHVS and CDR2 FQNEAQ. The CDR3 has 15 amino acids. Trimming pared 2 bases from V and 2 bases from J, leaving 10 bases between. CDR3 coding DNA: TGTGCCAGCAGCTTATCCCACGGGGGCAATCAGCCCCAGCATTTT. Protein: CASSLSHGGNQPQHF.

The chain links TRBV4-3 to TRBJ2-5, with 7 bases lining up with TRBD1. Trimming cost V 0 bases and J 5 bases; bases outside gene matches: 12. CDR1 LGHNA and CDR2 YSLEER come from the germline V gene. This CDR3 comprises 17 residues. The CDR3 coding sequence is TGCGCCAGCAGCCAAGAACTAGGGGCGGACAGGATCGAGACCCAGTACTTC. Protein sequence: CASSQELGADRIETQYF.

This chain links TRBV14 with TRBJ2-3; D ambiguous. V lost 1 base and J 1 base, leaving 12 bases between the germline ends. The CDR3 runs to 16 residues. Germline V gene data show CDR1 as SGHDN and CDR2 as FVKESK. The CDR3 DNA sequence: TGTGCCAGCAGCCAAGTGGCCGGGTGGGGCACAGATACGCAGTATTTT. Protein product: CASSQVAGWGTDTQYF.

The chain uses TRBV11-2 and TRBJ2-7, with TRBD2 matching 10 bases. This CDR3 is 17 amino acids long. CDR1 is SGHAT and CDR2 is FQNNGV in the germline V gene. Trimming at V came to 6 bases and at J to 5 bases, leaving 16 bases not matched to a gene. CDR3 bases: TGTGCCAGCAGTACTCCCTGGGGTCTAGCGGGAGCGGACGAGCAGTACTTC. Residues: CASSTPWGLAGADEQYF.

In regard to this clone: The junction does not match germline at one end; this may be a read error. The genes are TRBV2 and TRBJ2-3; D is possibly TRBD1 or TRBD2 (5 bases each). Per germline, CDR1 SNHLY and CDR2 FYNNEI. The CDR3 is 14 amino acids. The CDR3 is CASSRGAGTDTQYF. CDR3 DNA: TGTGCCAGCAGTAGAGGGGCCGGCACGGATACGCAGTATTTT.

J is TRBJ2-7 and V is TRBV9; 8 bases line up with TRBD2. Trimming took 0 bases from V and 2 from J; bases not matched to a gene: 4. This CDR3 contains 15 residues. Germline CDR1 and CDR2: SGDLS and YYNGEE. The chain's CDR3 is CASSVGVAGTYEQYF. In DNA form, the CDR3 reads TGTGCCAGCAGCGTAGGGGTAGCGGGAACCTACGAGCAGTACTTC.

This rearrangement joins TRBV4-3 to TRBJ2-7, with 10 bases matching TRBD2. Trimming took 5 bases from V and 1 from J; bases not matched to a gene: 5. This CDR3 comprises 15 residues. Germline V gene data show CDR1 as LGHNA and CDR2 as YSLEER. CDR3 sequence (DNA): TGCGCCAGCAGCTACACTAGCGGGGTTTCCTACGAGCAGTACTTC. The encoded protein is CASSYTSGVSYEQYF.

This sequence joins TRBV13 and TRBJ2-1; D might be TRBD2 (7 bases). CDR1 and CDR2 (germline): PRHDT, FYEKMQ (reference sequence). V was cut by 5 bases and J by 5 bases, with 16 bases left in between. The CDR3 length is 15 residues. CDR3 DNA: TGTGCCAGCAGCCCGGAGGGGGAGGGCCACAATGAGCAGTTCTTC. It specifies CASSPEGEGHNEQFF.

This sequence joins TRBV7-2 and TRBJ2-3; D is undetermined. CDR1 is SGHTA and CDR2 is FQGNSA in the germline V gene. Trimming removed 2 bases from V and 6 bases from J, with 9 bases in between. The CDR3 contains 13 residues. The CDR3 region is CASSLTPPDTQYF. CDR3 DNA: TGTGCCAGCAGCTTAACCCCTCCGGATACGCAGTATTTT.

The DNA of the CDR3 is TGTGCCAGCAGCTTAGCGGGTCAGGGTAGGAAGACCCAGTACTTC. It encodes CASSLAGQGRKTQYF. The chain uses TRBV7-9 and TRBJ2-5; a possible D gene is TRBD1 (5 bases). Per germline, CDR1 SEHNR and CDR2 FQNEAQ (reference sequence). The germline V and J ends were trimmed by 0 bases and 6 bases, with 14 bases remaining between them. This CDR3 contains 15 residues.

The rearrangement joins TRBV9 to TRBJ1-2; 7 nucleotides align to TRBD1. This CDR3 has 16 residues. The germline V gene has CDR1 SGDLS and CDR2 YYNGEE. Losses at the gene ends were 0 bases for V and 0 bases for J; bases not matched to a gene: 5. The CDR3 spells CASSVDRDRTNYGYTF. CDR3 DNA sequence: TGTGCCAGCAGCGTAGACCGGGACAGAACTAACTATGGCTACACCTTC.

This clone was observed a handful of times. The chain links TRBV28 to TRBJ2-7; 8 nucleotides line up with TRBD1. The germline gives CDR1 MDHEN, CDR2 SYDVKM. V dropped 4 bases and J dropped 3; count of bases not matched to a gene: 5. The CDR3 runs 14 residues. The CDR3 reads CASSSGTGHYEQYF. Here the CDR3 DNA reads TGTGCCAGCAGTTCCGGGACAGGCCACTACGAGCAGTACTTC.

CDR3 DNA: TGCAGCGTTGAGGAGGGGACTAGCTTTACCTACGAGCAGTACTTC. Translation gives CSVEEGTSFTYEQYF. The chain uses TRBV29-1 and TRBJ2-7; 9 bases line up with TRBD2. Germline loops: CDR1 SQVTM, CDR2 ANQGSEA. Unmatched junction bases numbered 8, after V lost 3 bases and J lost 2 bases. CDR3 size: 15 residues.

This chain joins TRBV13 and TRBJ2-3; 7 positions agree with TRBD2. There are 14 residues in the CDR3. Germline lookup yields CDR1 PRHDT and CDR2 FYEKMQ (reference sequence). Trimming took 7 bases from V and 4 from J; bases not matched to a gene: 8. CDR3 protein: CASTSGRGADTQYF. Here the CDR3 DNA reads TGTGCCAGCACTAGCGGCCGGGGAGCAGATACGCAGTATTTT.

The rearrangement uses TRBV15 and TRBJ2-2, with a possible D match to TRBD1 (6 bases). V lost 0 bases to trimming and J lost 6 bases, with 26 bases between them. Germline values: CDR1 LNHNV, CDR2 YYDKDF (reference sequence). The CDR3 loop spans 20 amino acids. This chain's CDR3 is CATSRDPGISPLQGAGELFF. The DNA of the CDR3 is TGTGCCACCAGCAGAGATCCGGGAATTTCCCCCTTACAGGGCGCCGGGGAGCTGTTTTTT.

This chain connects TRBV27 to TRBJ2-3; the match to TRBD2 covers 11 bases. The CDR3 loop spans 18 amino acids. The trim removed 2 bases at V and 5 bases at J, leaving 12 bases unmatched. Germline V CDR1 and CDR2: MNHEY, SMNVEV (reference sequence). The CDR3 DNA is TGTGCCAGCAGTTTACCAAACCCTAGCGGGAGGAACGGAGATACGCAGTATTTT. Encoded protein: CASSLPNPSGRNGDTQYF.

Turning to this clone: The sample carries other DNA sequences with the same CDR3. This sequence joins TRBV27 and TRBJ2-1; D ambiguous. V gave up 5 bases and J gave up 3 bases, with 5 bases separating them. The CDR3 runs to 12 residues. CDR1 is MNHEY, CDR2 SMNVEV, per germline (reference sequence). This chain's CDR3 is CASSPNYNEQFF. The CDR3 DNA reads TGTGCCAGCAGTCCCAACTACAATGAGCAGTTCTTC.

The chain carries TRBV6-1 and TRBJ2-7; a weak D match, TRBD2 (5 bases). Trimming pared 6 bases from V and 3 bases from J, leaving 18 bases between. The CDR3 sequence is 15 residues long. Germline V gene data show CDR1 as MNHNS and CDR2 as SASEGT. CDR3 protein: CASRSPWESVYEQYF. CDR3 nucleotides: TGTGCCAGCAGAAGTCCGTGGGAGAGCGTCTACGAGCAGTACTTC.

V usage is TRBV7-9 and J usage is TRBJ2-7, with 9 bases fitting TRBD2. Germline CDR1 is SEHNR and CDR2 is FQNEAQ (reference sequence). V was pared by 3 bases and J by 0 bases, with 6 bases of the junction left unmatched. The CDR3 sequence is 16 residues long. The CDR3 is CASSFRWREGSYEQYF. The CDR3 DNA is TGTGCCAGCAGCTTTCGGTGGCGGGAGGGCTCCTACGAGCAGTACTTC.

Points on this clone: The sample carries other DNA sequences with the same CDR3. The chain is built from TRBV4-3 and TRBJ2-7; 13 bases align to TRBD2. Germline V gene lookup returns CDR1 LGHNA and CDR2 YSLEER. V lost 4 bases and J lost 3; bases outside the gene matches: 3. The CDR3 loop spans 15 amino acids. This CDR3 reads CASSPGLAGVYEQYF. The DNA of the CDR3 is TGCGCCAGCAGCCCAGGACTAGCGGGAGTCTACGAGCAGTACTTC.

The gene calls are TRBV6-5 and TRBJ2-7; TRBD2 might be the D (6 bases). The CDR3 sequence is 15 residues long. Germline lookup yields CDR1 MNHEY and CDR2 SVGAGI. V was shortened by 2 bases and J by 7 bases, with 18 bases between the two germline ends. The CDR3 protein is CASSYPGEGGGEQYF. The CDR3 DNA reads TGTGCCAGCAGTTACCCCGGGGAAGGTGGGGGGGAGCAGTACTTC.